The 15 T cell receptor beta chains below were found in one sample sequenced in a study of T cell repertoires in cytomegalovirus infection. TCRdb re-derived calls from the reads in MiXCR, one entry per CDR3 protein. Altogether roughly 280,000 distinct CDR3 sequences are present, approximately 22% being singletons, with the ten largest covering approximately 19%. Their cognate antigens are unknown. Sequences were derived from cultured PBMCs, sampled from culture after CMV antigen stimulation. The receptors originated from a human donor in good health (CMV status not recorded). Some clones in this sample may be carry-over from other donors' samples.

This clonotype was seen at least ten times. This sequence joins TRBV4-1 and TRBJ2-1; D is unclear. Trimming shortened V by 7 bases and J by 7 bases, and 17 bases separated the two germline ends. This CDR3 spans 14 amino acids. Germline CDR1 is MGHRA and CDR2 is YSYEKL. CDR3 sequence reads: CASTPRLGENEQFF. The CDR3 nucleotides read TGCGCCAGCACCCCTAGGCTAGGAGAGAATGAGCAGTTCTTC.

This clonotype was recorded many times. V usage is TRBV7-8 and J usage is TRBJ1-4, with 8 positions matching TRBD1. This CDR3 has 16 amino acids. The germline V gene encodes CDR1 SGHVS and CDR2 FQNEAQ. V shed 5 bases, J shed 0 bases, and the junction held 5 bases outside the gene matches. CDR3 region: CASSVRRGPTNEKLFF. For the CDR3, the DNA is TGTGCCAGCAGCGTCCGCAGGGGGCCAACTAATGAAAAACTGTTTTTT.

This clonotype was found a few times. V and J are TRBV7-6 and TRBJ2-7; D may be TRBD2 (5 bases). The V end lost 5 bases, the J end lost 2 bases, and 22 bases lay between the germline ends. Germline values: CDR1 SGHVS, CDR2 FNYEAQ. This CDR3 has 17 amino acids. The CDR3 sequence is CASSLLAGRGDPYEQYF. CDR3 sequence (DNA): TGTGCCAGCAGCCTGCTCGCCGGCCGGGGTGACCCCTACGAGCAGTACTTC.

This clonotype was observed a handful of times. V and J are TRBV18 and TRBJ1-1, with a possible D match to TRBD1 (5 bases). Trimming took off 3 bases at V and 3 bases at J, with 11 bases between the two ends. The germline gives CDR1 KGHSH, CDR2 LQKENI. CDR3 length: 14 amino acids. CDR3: CASSPSLGDTEAFF. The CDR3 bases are TGTGCCAGCTCACCTTCCCTGGGGGACACTGAAGCTTTCTTT.

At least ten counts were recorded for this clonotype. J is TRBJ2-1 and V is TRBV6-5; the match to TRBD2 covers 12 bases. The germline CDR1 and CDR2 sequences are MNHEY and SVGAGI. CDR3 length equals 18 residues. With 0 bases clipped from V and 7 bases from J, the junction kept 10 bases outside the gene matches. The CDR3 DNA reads TGTGCCAGCAGTTACTCGAGTCTAGCGGGAGGGCTTGCAAATGAGCAGTTCTTC. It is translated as CASSYSSLAGGLANEQFF.

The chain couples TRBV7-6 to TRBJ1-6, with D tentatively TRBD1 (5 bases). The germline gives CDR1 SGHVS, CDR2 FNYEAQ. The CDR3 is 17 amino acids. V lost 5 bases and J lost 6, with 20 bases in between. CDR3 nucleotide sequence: TGTGCCAGCAGCCCAAGTGTGGGGGTTCTTACTAATTCACCCCTCCACTTT. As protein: CASSPSVGVLTNSPLHF.

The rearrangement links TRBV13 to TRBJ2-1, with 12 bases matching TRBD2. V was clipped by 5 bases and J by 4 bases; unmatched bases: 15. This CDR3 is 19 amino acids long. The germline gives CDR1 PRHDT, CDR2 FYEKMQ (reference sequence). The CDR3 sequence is CASSPPFFTSGRWYNEQFF. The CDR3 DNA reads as TGTGCCAGCAGCCCGCCTTTTTTTACTAGCGGGAGGTGGTACAATGAGCAGTTCTTC.

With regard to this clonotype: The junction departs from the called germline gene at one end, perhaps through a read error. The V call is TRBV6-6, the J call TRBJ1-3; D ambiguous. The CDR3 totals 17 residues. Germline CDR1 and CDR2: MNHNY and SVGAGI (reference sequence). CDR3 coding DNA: TGTGCCAGCAGTTACTCGATTCTCGAGGGCCGTGGAAACCCCATATATTTT. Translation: CASSYSILEGRGNPIYF.

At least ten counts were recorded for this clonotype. CDR3 in DNA: TGTGCCAGCAGCCCCAAACTAGCCATCACAGATACGCAGTATTTT. Its translation is CASSPKLAITDTQYF. V gene TRBV7-9 combines with J gene TRBJ2-3, with D perhaps TRBD2 (6 bases). This CDR3 contains 15 residues. Trimming took 5 bases from V and 2 from J, leaving 14 bases between them. Germline V lookup: CDR1 SEHNR, CDR2 FQNEAQ (reference sequence).

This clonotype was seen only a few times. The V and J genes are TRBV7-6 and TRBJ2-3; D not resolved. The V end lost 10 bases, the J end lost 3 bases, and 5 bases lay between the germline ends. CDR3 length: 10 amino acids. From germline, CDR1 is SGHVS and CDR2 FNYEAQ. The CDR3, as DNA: TGTGCCACCCTGACAGATACGCAGTATTTT. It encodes CATLTDTQYF.

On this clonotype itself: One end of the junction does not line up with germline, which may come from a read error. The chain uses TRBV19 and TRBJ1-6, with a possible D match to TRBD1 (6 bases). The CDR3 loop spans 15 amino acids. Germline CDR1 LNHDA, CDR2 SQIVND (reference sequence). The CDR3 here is CASSNRAPRISPLHF. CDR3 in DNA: TGTGCCAGCAGTAACAGGGCCCCAAGGATTTCACCCCTCCACTTT.

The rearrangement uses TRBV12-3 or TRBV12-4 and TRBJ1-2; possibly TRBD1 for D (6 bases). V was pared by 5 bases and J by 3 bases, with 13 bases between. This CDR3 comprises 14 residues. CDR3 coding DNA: TGTGCCAGCAGTGCCGGGACACCCGACTATGGCTACACCTTC. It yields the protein CASSAGTPDYGYTF.

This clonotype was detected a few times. CDR3 bases: TGTGCCAGTACACTGGGGTGGGGGAACTATGGCTACACCTTC. As protein: CASTLGWGNYGYTF. The rearrangement joins TRBV19 to TRBJ1-2, with a possible D match to TRBD1 (5 bases). Germline-derived CDR1 and CDR2 are LNHDA and SQIVND (reference sequence). Trimming removed 7 bases from V and 2 bases from J, with 14 bases in between. The CDR3 loop spans 14 amino acids.

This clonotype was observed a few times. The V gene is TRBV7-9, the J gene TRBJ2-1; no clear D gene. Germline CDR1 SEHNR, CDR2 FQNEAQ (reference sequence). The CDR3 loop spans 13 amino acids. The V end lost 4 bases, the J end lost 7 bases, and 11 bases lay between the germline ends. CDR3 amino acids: CASSSWFKNEQFF. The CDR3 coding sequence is TGTGCCAGCAGCTCGTGGTTTAAAAATGAGCAGTTCTTC. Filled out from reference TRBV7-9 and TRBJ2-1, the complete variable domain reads DTGVSQNPRHKITKRGQNVTFRCDPISEHNRLYWYRQTLGQGPEFLTYFQNEAQLEKSRLLSDRFSAERPKGSFSTLEIQRTEQGDSAMYLCASSSWFKNEQFFGPGTRLTVL.

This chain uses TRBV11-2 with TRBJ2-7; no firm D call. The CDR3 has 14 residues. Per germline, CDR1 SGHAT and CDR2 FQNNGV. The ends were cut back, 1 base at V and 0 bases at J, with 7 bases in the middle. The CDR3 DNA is TGTGCCAGCAGCTTAGCGGCCAGCTCCTACGAGCAGTACTTC. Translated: CASSLAASSYEQYF.